These 32 T cell receptor beta chains came from one sample sequenced in a study of CD8 T cells in ankylosing spondylitis. Points from the study as a whole: Seemingly characteristic of ankylosing spondylitis blood was a TCR beta motif consisting of about 8 highly homologous variants.

No antigen has been assigned to these receptors. TCRdb passed the 5' RACE reads through MiXCR, listing each CDR3 protein once. The data contain under 450,000 distinct CDR3 sequences, approximately 17% of them seen just once; the ten biggest clones take up 1%. Specimen: blood, either unsorted or a sorted T cell fraction (not recorded which). The source of these receptors is a male donor with ankylosing spondylitis.

Remarks on this clonotype: One end of the junction does not line up with germline, which may come from a read error. V gene TRBV3-1 combines with J gene TRBJ1-3; 7 positions agree with TRBD1. Germline loops: CDR1 LGHDT, CDR2 YNNKEL (reference sequence). The CDR3 loop spans 14 amino acids. The CDR3 DNA follows: TGTGCCAGCAACCAACAGGGGACTGGAAACACCATATATTTT. Its translation is CASNQQGTGNTIYF.

To note about this clonotype: The CDR3 does not close with the conserved phenylalanine or tryptophan, likely indicating a read error. This chain uses TRBV7-2 with TRBJ2-3, with D perhaps TRBD1 or TRBD2 (6 bases each). The V end lost 1 base, the J end lost 7 bases, and 21 bases lay between the germline ends. CDR1 and CDR2 from the germline V gene are SGHTA and FQGNSA. The CDR3 covers 17 residues. CDR3 sequence reads: CASSLGGAGLLSNTQYI. The CDR3 nucleotides read TGTGCCAGCAGCTTAGGGGGGGCGGGATTGCTCTCGAATACGCAGTATATT.

Ten or more counts support this clonotype. V and J are TRBV12-3 or TRBV12-4 and TRBJ2-5, with a possible D match to TRBD1 (5 bases). Trimming left V 6 bases short and J 5 bases short, with 25 bases between. The CDR3 is made up of 17 amino acids. DNA of the CDR3: TGTGCCAGCAGCCGAACCTCACCGACAGTGAGAAGGGAGACCCAGTACTTC. It specifies CASSRTSPTVRRETQYF.

The CDR3 protein is CASSPALFREQYF. CDR3 nucleotides: TGTGCCAGCAGCCCCGCCCTTTTCCGCGAGCAGTACTTC. The rearrangement uses TRBV9 and TRBJ2-7; D not resolved. V was trimmed by 4 bases and J by 6 bases, leaving 14 bases between them. Germline-derived CDR1 and CDR2 are SGDLS and YYNGEE. This CDR3 comprises 13 residues.

The chain employs TRBV4-1 and TRBJ2-3; 7 positions agree with TRBD2. V lost 4 bases, J lost 4 bases, and 11 bases stayed unmatched. The CDR3 runs to 16 residues. Per germline, CDR1 MGHRA and CDR2 YSYEKL. The CDR3 region is CASSLRLAVPSDTQYF. In DNA form, the CDR3 reads TGCGCCAGCAGCCTCCGACTAGCTGTCCCGTCAGATACGCAGTATTTT.

V gene TRBV20-1 combines with J gene TRBJ2-1; TRBD2 might be the D (6 bases). The V and J ends lost 6 bases and 4 bases respectively, with 13 bases between them. The germline V gene encodes CDR1 DFQATT and CDR2 SNEGSKA (reference sequence). The CDR3 sequence is 13 residues long. The CDR3 sequence: CSAARLEYNEQFF. DNA of the CDR3: TGCAGTGCGGCCCGACTAGAATACAATGAGCAGTTCTTC.

This clonotype was counted many times. The chain links TRBV6-1 to TRBJ1-4, with 7 positions matching TRBD1. Germline assignment: CDR1 MNHNS and CDR2 SASEGT. V lost 1 base to trimming and J lost 7 bases; unmatched junction nucleotides: 9. CDR3 size: 16 residues. The CDR3 DNA sequence: TGTGCCAGCAGTGAAGGTCGGACAGGAGAATTTGAAAAACTGTTTTTT. This encodes CASSEGRTGEFEKLFF.

This clonotype has only a few counts. The chain has TRBV6-1 and TRBJ2-1, with D perhaps matching TRBD2 (6 bases). V was pared by 5 bases and J by 10 bases, with 15 bases between. The CDR3 sequence is 13 residues long. CDR1 is MNHNS and CDR2 is SASEGT in the germline V gene. The CDR3 spells CASSRVGDSEQFF. The CDR3 DNA follows: TGTGCCAGCAGTCGGGTGGGGGACTCGGAGCAGTTCTTC.

The rearrangement joins TRBV5-1 to TRBJ2-4; perhaps TRBD2 as D (6 bases). Trimming pared 0 bases from V and 5 bases from J, leaving 9 bases between. The length of the CDR3 is 14 residues. The germline CDR1 and CDR2 sequences are SGHRS and YFSETQ. Written as DNA, the CDR3 is TGCGCCAGCAGCTTGGGCAGGGAGGAAAACATTCAGTACTTC. Encoded protein: CASSLGREENIQYF. Full variable domain (outside the CDR3, taken from reference TRBV5-1 and TRBJ2-4): KAGVTQTPRYLIKTRGQQVTLSCSPISGHRSVSWYQQTPGQGLQFLFEYFSETQRNKGNFPGRFSGRQFSNSRSEMNVSTLELGDSALYLCASSLGREENIQYFGAGTRLSVL.

The chain has TRBV5-1 and TRBJ2-7; TRBD2 is a possible D gene (6 bases). Trimming left V 2 bases short and J 1 base short, with 25 bases between. In germline, CDR1 is SGHRS, CDR2 YFSETQ. The length of the CDR3 is 19 residues. The CDR3: CASSLSTGTDQRASYEQYF. The CDR3 DNA is TGCGCCAGCAGCTTAAGTACCGGGACTGACCAAAGAGCATCCTACGAGCAGTACTTC.

This chain connects TRBV9 to TRBJ2-5; D perhaps matches TRBD1 (7 bases). The CDR3 has 16 residues. V lost 3 bases and J lost 4, with 19 bases in between. Germline lookup yields CDR1 SGDLS and CDR2 YYNGEE. The CDR3 loop reads CASSATGTEAGETQYF. DNA for the CDR3: TGTGCCAGCAGCGCAACCGGGACAGAAGCGGGAGAGACCCAGTACTTC.

The genes are TRBV7-9 and TRBJ2-1; D may be TRBD2 (5 bases). V lost 1 base to trimming and J lost 10 bases, with 17 bases between them. The V gene's germline CDR1 is SEHNR and CDR2 FQNEAQ (reference sequence). The CDR3 runs 15 residues. The CDR3, as DNA: TGTGCCAGCAGCTTAGTATCGCTAGCCTTGGTGGAGCAGTTCTTC. This encodes CASSLVSLALVEQFF.

This chain joins TRBV5-1 and TRBJ1-4; 11 bases are shared with TRBD1. This CDR3 has 14 amino acids. Germline V gene data show CDR1 as SGHRS and CDR2 as YFSETQ. Germline trimming cut 3 bases from V and 7 bases from J; bases unmatched to any gene: 2. CDR3 in DNA: TGCGCCAGCAGCTGGACAGGGGGCGGTGAAAAACTGTTTTTT. It yields the protein CASSWTGGGEKLFF.

This clonotype occurred many times. The chain combines TRBV29-1 with TRBJ2-3, with 8 bases aligning to TRBD2. The CDR3 has 15 residues. The germline CDR1 and CDR2 sequences are SQVTM and ANQGSEA. The J segment lost 2 bases and the V segment lost 5 bases, leaving 9 bases of the junction unmatched. The CDR3 spells CSVYVAGGLTDTQYF. The CDR3 DNA is TGCAGCGTTTACGTGGCGGGAGGTCTCACAGATACGCAGTATTTT.

This clonotype was counted many times. The chain joins TRBV5-1 to TRBJ1-4, with 11 bases that match TRBD1. The CDR3 is made up of 15 amino acids. The trim removed 0 bases at V and 8 bases at J, leaving 3 bases unmatched. CDR1 is SGHRS, CDR2 YFSETQ, per germline. The CDR3 loop reads CASSLGGQGAEKLFF. As DNA, the CDR3 is TGCGCCAGCAGCTTGGGAGGACAGGGGGCGGAAAAACTGTTTTTT.

The V gene is TRBV7-3, the J gene TRBJ1-2; D might be TRBD1 (5 bases). Germline V CDR1 and CDR2: SGHTA, FQGTGA. Trimming left V 5 bases short and J 1 base short, with 14 bases between. This CDR3 has 15 amino acids. CDR3 amino acids: CASSQKAGDNYGYTF. The CDR3 coding sequence is TGTGCCAGCAGCCAAAAAGCGGGGGATAACTATGGCTACACCTTC.

In this sample, this clonotype turned up a few times. The V gene is TRBV28, the J gene TRBJ1-1, with D possibly TRBD1 on 5 matching bases. Trimming pared 6 bases from V and 5 bases from J, leaving 19 bases between. The CDR3 loop spans 15 amino acids. Germline loops: CDR1 MDHEN, CDR2 SYDVKM. CDR3 in amino acids: CASSLPRGGKTEAFF. The CDR3 nucleotides are TGTGCCAGCAGCCTGCCGAGGGGCGGCAAAACTGAAGCTTTCTTT. Based on the CDR3 plus reference TRBV28 and TRBJ1-1, the full variable domain is DVKVTQSSRYLVKRTGEKVFLECVQDMDHENMFWYRQDPGLGLRLIYFSYDVKMKEKGDIPEGYSVSREKKERFSLILESASTNQTSMYLCASSLPRGGKTEAFFGQGTRLTVV.

V and J are TRBV9 and TRBJ1-1, with 12 bases that match TRBD1. CDR3 size: 15 residues. Trimming cost V 3 bases and J 4 bases; bases outside gene matches: 4. From germline, CDR1 is SGDLS and CDR2 YYNGEE. The CDR3 nucleotides are TGTGCCAGCAGCGGACGGGACAGGGGGCGCACTGAAGCTTTCTTT. Protein: CASSGRDRGRTEAFF.

This clonotype occurred a few times. The chain employs TRBV28 and TRBJ2-5, with 7 bases lining up with TRBD2. The CDR3 loop spans 13 amino acids. Germline V CDR1 and CDR2: MDHEN, SYDVKM. Losses at the gene ends were 6 bases for V and 5 bases for J; bases not matched to a gene: 6. The CDR3 protein is CASSLADWETQYF. The CDR3 DNA follows: TGTGCCAGCAGCCTAGCGGACTGGGAGACCCAGTACTTC.

This clonotype was picked up many times. The CDR3 protein is CASRLGGAGVYGYTF. Written as DNA, the CDR3 is TGTGCCAGCAGATTGGGGGGGGCCGGGGTCTATGGCTACACCTTC. V is TRBV12-3 or TRBV12-4 and J is TRBJ1-2; D perhaps matches TRBD1 (6 bases). V was pared by 6 bases and J by 4 bases, with 18 bases between. The CDR3 totals 15 residues.

The rearrangement uses TRBV19 and TRBJ2-5; D is tentatively TRBD1 or TRBD2 (5 bases each). This CDR3 is 16 amino acids long. Germline CDR1 is LNHDA and CDR2 is SQIVND (reference sequence). Trimming took off 7 bases at V and 3 bases at J, with 21 bases between the two ends. Here the CDR3 reads CASNPGPSRTKETQYF. The CDR3 DNA is TGTGCCAGTAATCCGGGACCCAGCCGTACTAAAGAGACCCAGTACTTC.

The chain uses TRBV7-2 and TRBJ1-2; 9 bases match TRBD1. The V gene end was trimmed by 4 bases and the J gene end by 7 bases; junction bases not matched to a gene: 7. Germline-derived CDR1 and CDR2 are SGHTA and FQGNSA. This CDR3 comprises 14 residues. The chain's CDR3 is CASSSRTGEFGYTF. CDR3 in DNA: TGTGCCAGCAGCTCAAGGACAGGGGAGTTTGGCTACACCTTC.

The chain joins TRBV9 to TRBJ1-5, with TRBD1 identical over 7 bases. CDR1 and CDR2 from the germline V gene are SGDLS and YYNGEE. V was pared by 0 bases and J by 3 bases, with 3 bases of the junction left unmatched. This CDR3 has 15 residues. CDR3 bases: TGTGCCAGCAGCGTAGGGGACAGAGTCAATCAGCCCCAGCATTTT. Its protein is CASSVGDRVNQPQHF.

In its sample, this clonotype was seen a few times. The gene calls are TRBV7-9 and TRBJ1-1; TRBD1 matches 11 bases. The CDR3 is 14 residues long. Trimming cost V 3 bases and J 8 bases; bases outside gene matches: 5. In germline, CDR1 is SEHNR, CDR2 FQNEAQ (reference sequence). The chain's CDR3 is CASSLGDRGNEAFF. As DNA, the CDR3 is TGTGCCAGCAGCTTGGGGGACAGGGGGAACGAAGCTTTCTTT.

This clonotype occurred a few times. The CDR3 DNA reads TGTGCCAGCAGCCCCGGTGGGGAGGACACTGAAGCTTTCTTT. It codes for CASSPGGEDTEAFF. The V call is TRBV28, the J call TRBJ1-1, with no clear D. Germline CDR1 MDHEN, CDR2 SYDVKM. Trimming removed 6 bases at V and 3 bases at J, with 14 bases between. CDR3 length: 14 residues.

V is TRBV4-3 and J is TRBJ2-3; the D is unclear. Deletions cut 1 base from V and 0 bases from J, with 2 bases between. Looked up from germline, CDR1 is LGHNA and CDR2 is YSLEER. This CDR3 region has 13 residues. The chain's CDR3 is CASSQASTDTQYF. CDR3 bases: TGCGCCAGCAGCCAAGCTAGCACAGATACGCAGTATTTT.

V is TRBV19 and J is TRBJ2-7; 7 nucleotides agree with TRBD1. The CDR3 is 14 amino acids. Trimming cost V 6 bases and J 3 bases; bases outside gene matches: 8. Per germline, CDR1 LNHDA and CDR2 SQIVND (reference sequence). Here the CDR3 DNA reads TGTGCCAGTAGCAACAGGGGATTTAGCTACGAGCAGTACTTC. The encoded protein is CASSNRGFSYEQYF.

This clonotype has only a few counts. The genes are TRBV3-1 and TRBJ2-5; TRBD2 matches 14 bases. Looked up from germline, CDR1 is LGHDT and CDR2 is YNNKEL (reference sequence). The CDR3 has 17 residues. The V and J ends lost 4 bases and 4 bases, in that order; junction bases with no gene match: 8. The chain's CDR3 is CASSPGTSGGGGETQYF. The CDR3 nucleotides read TGTGCCAGCAGCCCCGGGACTAGCGGGGGAGGGGGAGAGACCCAGTACTTC.

This clonotype was counted between two and nine times. The CDR3 DNA follows: TGTGCCAGCAGCTCTTCCCTGGAGCAAGAGACCCAGTACTTC. It yields the protein CASSSSLEQETQYF. The J gene is TRBJ2-5, the V gene TRBV7-9; D is ambiguous. Trimming stripped 4 bases from V and 2 bases from J, with 11 bases between. The length of the CDR3 is 14 residues. Germline V gene sequence: CDR1 SEHNR, CDR2 FQNEAQ (reference sequence).

The CDR3 region has the DNA TGTGCCAGCAGTTTACGGAGCGGGCGCGCCTACGAGCAGTACTTC. Encoded protein: CASSLRSGRAYEQYF. This rearrangement joins TRBV28 to TRBJ2-7; possible D gene TRBD2, 6 bases. The ends were cut back, 2 bases at V and 2 bases at J, with 13 bases in the middle. CDR3 length equals 15 residues. CDR1 is MDHEN and CDR2 is SYDVKM in the germline V gene.

This clonotype appeared a few times. The V and J genes are TRBV5-1 and TRBJ2-1; no firm D call. This CDR3 spans 17 amino acids. Germline lookup yields CDR1 SGHRS and CDR2 YFSETQ. V gave up 0 bases and J gave up 7 bases, with 20 bases separating them. The CDR3 sequence: CASSLGSPIGRPNEQFF. CDR3 DNA: TGCGCCAGCAGCTTGGGTTCTCCGATTGGGCGGCCTAATGAGCAGTTCTTC. Filled out from reference TRBV5-1 and TRBJ2-1, the complete variable domain reads KAGVTQTPRYLIKTRGQQVTLSCSPISGHRSVSWYQQTPGQGLQFLFEYFSETQRNKGNFPGRFSGRQFSNSRSEMNVSTLELGDSALYLCASSLGSPIGRPNEQFFGPGTRLTVL.

This clonotype has just a few counts. The chain uses TRBV6-1 and TRBJ2-3; 8 nucleotides align to TRBD2. The CDR3 totals 14 residues. Germline trimming cut 8 bases from V and 2 bases from J; bases unmatched to any gene: 6. Germline loops: CDR1 MNHNS, CDR2 SASEGT. The CDR3 reads CASGRGGITDTQYF. DNA of the CDR3: TGTGCCAGCGGCCGGGGGGGAATCACAGATACGCAGTATTTT.